The 29 T cell receptor beta chains reported below all come from one sample, sequenced in a study of monozygotic twins with inflammatory bowel disease. TCRdb processed the 5' RACE reads again and assigns one entry to each CDR3 protein, with no DNA. Recorded here are fewer than 350,000 distinct CDR3 sequences; the top ten clones represent over 2%. The sequencing input was blood. Receptors originate from a human donor with ulcerative colitis or Crohn's disease, or a healthy co-twin of an affected twin (not recorded which).

V is TRBV27 and J is TRBJ2-3. The CDR3 totals 11 residues. Germline V gene lookup returns CDR1 MNHEY and CDR2 SMNVEV (reference sequence). The CDR3 sequence: CASNLTDTQYF.

The chain has TRBV6-2 or TRBV6-3 and TRBJ2-1; the TRBD2 assignment by TCRdb is unverifiable without DNA. Germline V gives CDR1 MNHEY, CDR2 SVGEGT. This CDR3 has 22 residues. CDR3 amino acids: CASSPWTSSSGLAGGVVGEQFF.

The chain employs TRBV27 and TRBJ1-2; TCRdb reports TRBD1, a call that lacks DNA to check it against. Germline CDR1 MNHEY, CDR2 SMNVEV (reference sequence). CDR3 length equals 15 residues. CDR3: CASSAYGQALYGYTF.

J is TRBJ1-3 and V is TRBV5-1; TCRdb designates TRBD1, a call that cannot be tested without DNA. The CDR3 sequence is 15 residues long. Looked up from germline, CDR1 is SGHRS and CDR2 is YFSETQ. The CDR3 loop is CASSLETASGNTIYF.

The genes are TRBV11-2 and TRBJ2-1; TCRdb indicates TRBD2, and absent DNA this call remains unverified. The CDR3 length is 20 residues. Germline values: CDR1 SGHAT, CDR2 FQNNGV. CDR3 protein: CASSLSRLAGGRYSRNEQFF.

The V call is TRBV28, the J call TRBJ1-5; TCRdb proposes TRBD1, but this gene call is untestable without DNA. Per germline, CDR1 MDHEN and CDR2 SYDVKM. The CDR3 runs 13 residues. CDR3: CASTRQGGQPQHF.

This chain joins TRBV18 and TRBJ1-6; absent DNA, TCRdb's TRBD1 call cannot be checked. This CDR3 spans 17 amino acids. CDR1 KGHSH and CDR2 LQKENI come from the germline V gene. The CDR3 loop is CASSPRGEPGTYAPLHF.

V usage is TRBV27 and J usage is TRBJ2-3; TCRdb lists TRBD2, though no DNA is available to test this call. The germline V gene encodes CDR1 MNHEY and CDR2 SMNVEV (reference sequence). CDR3 length equals 16 residues. The CDR3 region is CASSTSGTSHTDTQYF.

V and J are TRBV20-1 and TRBJ1-1; TCRdb's assignment of TRBD1 cannot be checked, as there is no DNA. Germline values: CDR1 DFQATT, CDR2 SNEGSKA (reference sequence). The CDR3 totals 14 residues. This CDR3 is CSARTALYNTEAFF.

The chain carries TRBV21-1 and TRBJ2-3; TCRdb's D call of TRBD1 is untestable without DNA. TRBV21-1 is a pseudogene locus. The CDR3 totals 16 residues. The CDR3 region is CASSKGKQEITDTQYF.

The rearrangement joins TRBV5-5 to TRBJ1-1. CDR3 length equals 13 residues. Germline-derived CDR1 and CDR2 are SGHKS and YYEKEE (reference sequence). CDR3 loop: CASRLLVRTEAFF. Variable domain in full (rest from reference TRBV5-5 and TRBJ1-1): DAGVTQSPTHLIKTRGQQVTLRCSPISGHKSVSWYQQVLGQGPQFIFQYYEKEERGRGNFPDRFSARQFPNYSSELNVNALLLGDSALYLCASRLLVRTEAFFGQGTRLTVV.

This chain links TRBV5-5 with TRBJ2-3; TCRdb's D gene call, TRBD1, goes unchecked for lack of DNA. The germline CDR1 and CDR2 sequences are SGHKS and YYEKEE (reference sequence). This CDR3 spans 14 amino acids. The CDR3 loop is CASSKDRVTDTQYF.

The gene calls are TRBV6-1 and TRBJ2-1; as DNA is missing, the TRBD2 call by TCRdb cannot be tested. This CDR3 has 17 residues. CDR1 is MNHNS, CDR2 SASEGT, per germline. This chain's CDR3 is CASIHTSGGPPYNEQFF.

The chain couples TRBV7-9 to TRBJ1-1; TCRdb proposes TRBD1, but this gene call is untestable without DNA. The germline CDR1 and CDR2 sequences are SEHNR and FQNEAQ (reference sequence). The CDR3 covers 15 residues. The CDR3 is CASSSDYRVGTEAFF. The full variable domain, in which reference TRBV7-9 and TRBJ1-1 provide the parts outside the CDR3, is DTGVSQNPRHKITKRGQNVTFRCDPISEHNRLYWYRQTLGQGPEFLTYFQNEAQLEKSRLLSDRFSAERPKGSFSTLEIQRTEQGDSAMYLCASSSDYRVGTEAFFGQGTRLTVV.

The V gene is TRBV10-3, the J gene TRBJ2-7; checking the TCRdb D call of TRBD1 is not possible without DNA. The V gene's germline CDR1 is ENHRY and CDR2 SYGVKD. The CDR3 covers 13 residues. This CDR3 reads CAISYRSPYEQYF.

This chain's CDR3 is CASSNIGLAGGQGDTQYF. The chain combines TRBV7-8 with TRBJ2-3; TCRdb reports TRBD2, a call that lacks DNA to check it against. The germline gives CDR1 SGHVS, CDR2 FQNEAQ. This CDR3 spans 18 amino acids.

The chain has TRBV29-1 and TRBJ2-1; TCRdb lists TRBD2, though no DNA is available to test this call. The CDR3 is made up of 13 amino acids. The germline V gene has CDR1 SQVTM and CDR2 ANQGSEA. The CDR3 sequence is CSVVTRDYNEQFF.

The CDR3 region is CASSLVVQLNYGYTF. The chain combines TRBV7-2 with TRBJ1-2. This CDR3 is 15 amino acids long. Germline CDR1 SGHTA, CDR2 FQGNSA.

The chain links TRBV5-1 to TRBJ1-2. Germline CDR1 SGHRS, CDR2 YFSETQ. The CDR3 totals 13 residues. This CDR3 reads CASSNAGDRGYTF.

The genes are TRBV28 and TRBJ2-3; checking the TCRdb D call of TRBD1 is not possible without DNA. Germline-derived CDR1 and CDR2 are MDHEN and SYDVKM. The CDR3 is 14 residues long. Here the CDR3 reads CASSQRQGADTQYF. The variable domain in full, completed from reference TRBV28 and TRBJ2-3, reads DVKVTQSSRYLVKRTGEKVFLECVQDMDHENMFWYRQDPGLGLRLIYFSYDVKMKEKGDIPEGYSVSREKKERFSLILESASTNQTSMYLCASSQRQGADTQYFGPGTRLTVL.

The genes are TRBV7-2 and TRBJ1-5. Looked up from germline, CDR1 is SGHTA and CDR2 is FQGNSA. The CDR3 loop spans 13 amino acids. The CDR3 loop is CASDAGGGQPQHF.

This sequence joins TRBV6-1 and TRBJ1-6; TCRdb's D call, TRBD1, is unchecked because there is no DNA. This CDR3 has 15 residues. Germline CDR1 and CDR2: MNHNS and SASEGT. The CDR3 is CASKTGQGIHSPLHF.

The V call is TRBV2, the J call TRBJ2-1; lacking DNA, the TRBD1 call made by TCRdb goes unchecked. This CDR3 is 14 amino acids long. Germline assignment: CDR1 SNHLY and CDR2 FYNNEI. The CDR3: CASDTGESLNEQFF.

The chain carries TRBV7-6 and TRBJ2-1; absent DNA, TCRdb's TRBD2 call cannot be checked. This CDR3 comprises 14 residues. The germline V gene encodes CDR1 SGHVS and CDR2 FNYEAQ. The CDR3 sequence: CASSLTSGSNPQFF.

The chain joins TRBV7-9 to TRBJ2-5; TCRdb names TRBD1, which stays unverified in the absence of DNA. This CDR3 is 15 amino acids long. Germline CDR1 reads SEHNR; CDR2 reads FQNEAQ (reference sequence). This CDR3 reads CASSIRSGQEETQYF.

The chain recombines TRBV7-9 with TRBJ1-1. This CDR3 comprises 13 residues. Germline V CDR1 and CDR2: SEHNR, FQNEAQ (reference sequence). CDR3 in amino acids: CASSLDAGTEAFF.

The chain recombines TRBV29-1 with TRBJ2-3; TCRdb returns TRBD1, unconfirmable since there is no DNA. Germline V CDR1 and CDR2: SQVTM, ANQGSEA. CDR3 length: 13 amino acids. The CDR3 region is CSKMGDVGDTQYF.

The rearrangement joins TRBV4-1 to TRBJ1-6. Germline CDR1 MGHRA, CDR2 YSYEKL. CDR3 length: 15 residues. The CDR3: CASSQYGVLYSPLHF.

J is TRBJ2-3 and V is TRBV20-1; TCRdb picks TRBD1, but there is no DNA to check that call. Germline lookup yields CDR1 DFQATT and CDR2 SNEGSKA (reference sequence). The CDR3 has 15 residues. The CDR3 here is CSARIGGFGTDTQYF.